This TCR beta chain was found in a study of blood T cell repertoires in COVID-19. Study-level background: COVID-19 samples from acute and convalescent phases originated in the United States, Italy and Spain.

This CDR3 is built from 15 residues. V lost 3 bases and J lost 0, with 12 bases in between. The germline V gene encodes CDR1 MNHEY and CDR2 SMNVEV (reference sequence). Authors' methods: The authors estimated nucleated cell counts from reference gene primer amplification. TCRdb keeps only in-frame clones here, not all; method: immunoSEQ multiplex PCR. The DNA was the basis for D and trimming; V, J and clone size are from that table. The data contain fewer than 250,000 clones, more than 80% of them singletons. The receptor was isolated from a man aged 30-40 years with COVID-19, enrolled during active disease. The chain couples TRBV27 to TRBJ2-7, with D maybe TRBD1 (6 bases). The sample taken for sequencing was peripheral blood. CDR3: CASSFRQASSYEQYF. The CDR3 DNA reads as TGTGCCAGCAGTTTTAGACAGGCGAGCTCCTACGAGCAGTACTTC.